A selection of T cell receptor beta chains follows, all from one sample in a study of blood T cells in healthy people across ages. Via MiXCR, TCRdb re-called the 5' RACE reads, giving one row per CDR3 protein. The sample lists approximately 960,000 distinct CDR3 sequences; almost 30% were seen once. The sample was also reused in another study, on T cells of mothers and their children.

The sequenced sample was blood. The receptors were gathered from a woman aged 40 to 50 in good health. Both conserved end residues are part of each CDR3. A D gene is named only where the DNA matches it firmly. The size field is filled for only some rows; it gives once, few, many or a size class.

V	size	D	J	CDR3	DNA
TRBV2	many	-	TRBJ2-1	CASTTASSYNEQFF	TGTGCCAGTACGACAGCGTCCTCCTACAATGAGCAGTTCTTC
TRBV3-1	-	-	TRBJ1-1	CASSRGAYTEAFF	TGTGCCAGCAGCAGGGGGGCTTACACTGAAGCTTTCTTT
TRBV6-1	-	-	TRBJ1-4	CASRTGPNLPTNEKLFF	TGTGCCAGCCGAACGGGGCCAAATTTACCAACTAATGAAAAACTGTTTTTT
TRBV6-1	few	TRBD2	TRBJ2-3	CATAGGYTDTQYF	TGTGCCACCGCGGGGGGTTACACAGATACGCAGTATTTT
TRBV19	few	TRBD2	TRBJ2-4	CASGSSGGQYLNIQYF	TGTGCCAGTGGGTCTAGCGGGGGCCAATACCTAAACATTCAGTACTTC
TRBV12-3/TRBV12-4	many	-	TRBJ1-2	CASSAGQPYGYTF	TGTGCCAGCAGTGCCGGACAGCCCTATGGCTACACCTTC
TRBV5-1	many	-	TRBJ1-2	CASSLERQNYGYTF	TGCGCCAGCAGCTTGGAACGGCAGAACTATGGCTACACCTTC
TRBV20-1	many	-	TRBJ2-7	CSARNAAGTIVEQYF	TGCAGTGCTAGAAACGCCGCCGGGACAATAGTAGAGCAGTACTTC
TRBV12-3/TRBV12-4	-	-	TRBJ2-7	CASSLTRTPYEQYF	TGTGCCAGCAGTTTAACCAGGACCCCCTACGAGCAGTACTTC
TRBV7-3	many	-	TRBJ2-5	CASSLTAGSETQYF	TGTGCCAGCAGCTTAACGGCAGGGTCAGAGACCCAGTACTTC
TRBV7-9	-	-	TRBJ1-6	CASSPGKGAYNSPLHF	TGTGCCAGCAGCCCAGGAAAAGGAGCTTATAATTCACCCCTCCACTTT
TRBV20-1	many	TRBD2	TRBJ2-1	CSARIERGNEQFF	TGCAGTGCTAGAATTGAGCGGGGAAATGAGCAGTTCTTC
TRBV7-9	few	-	TRBJ2-1	CASSLVPGNNEQFF	TGTGCCAGCAGCTTAGTCCCGGGGAACAATGAGCAGTTCTTC
TRBV18	-	TRBD1	TRBJ1-3	CASSPVMTGGLSGNTIYF	TGTGCCAGCTCACCGGTGATGACAGGGGGCTTATCTGGAAACACCATATATTTT
TRBV9	many	-	TRBJ1-2	CASSGRGHINYGYTF	TGTGCCAGCAGCGGGAGGGGACATATAAACTATGGCTACACCTTC
TRBV6-6	-	-	TRBJ1-2	CASSVQCYGYTF	TGTGCCAGCAGTGTACAGTGCTATGGCTACACCTTC
TRBV29-1	-	-	TRBJ2-7	CSAEDSTYEQYF	TGCAGCGCTGAAGACAGCACCTACGAGCAGTACTTC
TRBV7-9	many	-	TRBJ2-7	CASTPTTLVYEQYF	TGTGCCAGCACTCCTACAACGCTAGTCTACGAGCAGTACTTC
TRBV7-2	-	-	TRBJ2-7	CASSLRNGEQYF	TGTGCCAGCAGCTTAAGGAACGGTGAGCAGTACTTC
TRBV7-3	-	-	TRBJ2-1	CASSPLTGDNEQFF	TGTGCCAGCAGCCCCTTGACAGGTGACAATGAGCAGTTCTTC
TRBV7-8	-	-	TRBJ1-1	CASSLTGIEAFF	TGTGCCAGCAGCCTAACCGGGATTGAAGCTTTCTTT
TRBV5-1	-	-	TRBJ2-3	CAGSLSGQFTDTQYF	TGCGCCGGCAGCTTGAGTGGACAGTTCACAGATACGCAGTATTTT
TRBV5-1	few	TRBD1	TRBJ1-1	CASSYQRTGSSTEAFF	TGCGCCAGCAGCTATCAGAGGACAGGGAGTAGCACTGAAGCTTTCTTT
TRBV5-1	once	-	TRBJ2-4	CASSLARGTFSYNEQYF	TGCGCCAGCAGCTTGGCGAGGGGGACATTCTCTTACAATGAGCAGTACTTC
TRBV5-1	-	-	TRBJ2-5	CASNLVGETQYF	TGCGCCAGCAACTTGGTTGGAGAGACCCAGTACTTC
TRBV12-3/TRBV12-4	few	-	TRBJ2-7	CASSLAQGGHEQYF	TGTGCCAGCAGTTTAGCGCAGGGGGGCCACGAGCAGTACTTC
TRBV10-3	few	-	TRBJ2-3	CATADTGTRHTDTQYF	TGTGCCACCGCGGACACCGGGACACGTCACACAGATACGCAGTATTTT
TRBV10-3	many	TRBD1	TRBJ1-2	CATGQGANYGYTF	TGTGCCACTGGACAGGGGGCGAACTATGGCTACACCTTC
TRBV20-1	-	-	TRBJ1-4	CSANPTGDEKLFF	TGCAGTGCTAACCCTACGGGGGACGAAAAACTGTTTTTT
TRBV7-9	-	TRBD2	TRBJ2-1	CASSLASGLAGYNEQFF	TGTGCCAGCAGCTTAGCATCCGGACTAGCGGGGTACAATGAGCAGTTCTTC
TRBV15	few	-	TRBJ1-5	CATSGTGVQHF	TGTGCCACCAGCGGTACCGGGGTACAGCATTTT
TRBV20-1	-	TRBD2	TRBJ2-3	CSARDLSGVMNTDTQYF	TGTAGTGCTAGAGATCTTAGCGGGGTGATGAACACAGATACGCAGTATTTT